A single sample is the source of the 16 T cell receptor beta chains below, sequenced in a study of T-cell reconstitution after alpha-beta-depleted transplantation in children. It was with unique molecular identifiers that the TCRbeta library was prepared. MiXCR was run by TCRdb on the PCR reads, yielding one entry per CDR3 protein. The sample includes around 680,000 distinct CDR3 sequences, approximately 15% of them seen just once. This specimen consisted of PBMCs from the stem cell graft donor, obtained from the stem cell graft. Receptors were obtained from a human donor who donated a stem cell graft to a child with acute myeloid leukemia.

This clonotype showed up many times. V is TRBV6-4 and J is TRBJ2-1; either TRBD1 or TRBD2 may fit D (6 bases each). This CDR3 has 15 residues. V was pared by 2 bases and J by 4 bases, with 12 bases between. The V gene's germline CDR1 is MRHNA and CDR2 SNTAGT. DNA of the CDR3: TGTGCCAGCAGTGACATGAGGGGGGCTTACAATGAGCAGTTCTTC. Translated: CASSDMRGAYNEQFF.

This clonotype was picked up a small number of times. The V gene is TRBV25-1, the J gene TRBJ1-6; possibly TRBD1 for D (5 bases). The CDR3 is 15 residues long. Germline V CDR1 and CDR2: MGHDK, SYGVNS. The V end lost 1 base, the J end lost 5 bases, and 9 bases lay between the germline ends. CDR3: CASSEWGGNNSPLHF. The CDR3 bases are TGTGCCAGCAGTGAATGGGGCGGGAATAATTCACCCCTCCACTTT.

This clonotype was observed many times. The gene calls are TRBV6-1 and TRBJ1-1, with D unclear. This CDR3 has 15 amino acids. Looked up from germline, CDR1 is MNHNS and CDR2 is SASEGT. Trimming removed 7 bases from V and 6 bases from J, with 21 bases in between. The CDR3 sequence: CASNLLGWSPSEAFF. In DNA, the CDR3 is TGTGCCAGCAATCTTTTAGGGTGGTCCCCCTCTGAAGCTTTCTTT.

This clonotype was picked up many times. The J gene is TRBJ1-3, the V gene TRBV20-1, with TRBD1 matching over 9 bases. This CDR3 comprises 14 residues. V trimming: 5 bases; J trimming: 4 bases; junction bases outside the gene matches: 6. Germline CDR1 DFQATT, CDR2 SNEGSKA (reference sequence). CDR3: CSARRTGEGNTIYF. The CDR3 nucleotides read TGCAGTGCTCGCAGGACAGGGGAAGGAAACACCATATATTTT.

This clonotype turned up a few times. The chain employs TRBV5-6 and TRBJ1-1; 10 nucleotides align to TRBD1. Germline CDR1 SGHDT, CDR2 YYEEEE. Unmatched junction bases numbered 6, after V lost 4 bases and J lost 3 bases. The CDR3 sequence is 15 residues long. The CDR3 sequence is CASSGQGGPYTEAFF. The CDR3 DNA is TGTGCCAGCAGCGGACAGGGGGGACCTTACACTGAAGCTTTCTTT.

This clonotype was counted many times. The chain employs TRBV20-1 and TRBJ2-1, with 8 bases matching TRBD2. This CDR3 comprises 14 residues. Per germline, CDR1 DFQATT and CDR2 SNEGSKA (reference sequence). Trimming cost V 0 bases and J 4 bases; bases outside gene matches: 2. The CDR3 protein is CSARERGVYNEQFF. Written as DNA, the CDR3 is TGCAGTGCTAGAGAGCGGGGGGTTTACAATGAGCAGTTCTTC.

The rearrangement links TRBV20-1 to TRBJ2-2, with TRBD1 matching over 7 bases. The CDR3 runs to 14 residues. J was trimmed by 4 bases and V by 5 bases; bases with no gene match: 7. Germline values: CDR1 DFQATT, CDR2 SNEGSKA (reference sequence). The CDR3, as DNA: TGCAGTGCTTTAGGACAGGTCCGCACCGGGGAGCTGTTTTTT. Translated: CSALGQVRTGELFF.

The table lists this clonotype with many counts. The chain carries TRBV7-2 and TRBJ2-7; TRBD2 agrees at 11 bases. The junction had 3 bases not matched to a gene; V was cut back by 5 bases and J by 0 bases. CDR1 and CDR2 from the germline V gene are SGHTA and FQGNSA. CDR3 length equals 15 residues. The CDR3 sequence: CASSAGLAGSYEQYF. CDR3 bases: TGTGCCAGCAGCGCAGGACTAGCGGGCTCCTACGAGCAGTACTTC.

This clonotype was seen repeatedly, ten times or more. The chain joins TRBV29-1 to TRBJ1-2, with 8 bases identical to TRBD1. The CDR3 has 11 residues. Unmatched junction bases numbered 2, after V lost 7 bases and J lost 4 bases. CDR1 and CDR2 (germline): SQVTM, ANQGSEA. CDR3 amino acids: CSGGTGYGYTF. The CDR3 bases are TGCAGCGGCGGGACAGGCTATGGCTACACCTTC.

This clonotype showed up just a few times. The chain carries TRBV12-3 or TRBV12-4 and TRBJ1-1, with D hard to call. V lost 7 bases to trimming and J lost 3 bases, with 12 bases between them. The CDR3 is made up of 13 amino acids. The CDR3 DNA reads TGTGCCAGCAAACTAGACACTCACACTGAAGCTTTCTTT. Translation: CASKLDTHTEAFF.

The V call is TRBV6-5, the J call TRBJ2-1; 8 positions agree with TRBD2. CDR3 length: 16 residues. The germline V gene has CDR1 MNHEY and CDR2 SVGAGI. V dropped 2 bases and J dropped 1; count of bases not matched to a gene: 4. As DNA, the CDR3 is TGTGCCAGCAGTTACAGAGCGGGGGCGTCCTACAATGAGCAGTTCTTC. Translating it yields CASSYRAGASYNEQFF.

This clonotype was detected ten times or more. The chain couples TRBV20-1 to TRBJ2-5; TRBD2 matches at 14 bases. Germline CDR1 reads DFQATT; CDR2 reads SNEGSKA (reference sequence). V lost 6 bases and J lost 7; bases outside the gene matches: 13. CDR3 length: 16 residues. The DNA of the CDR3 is TGCAGTGCCTCAAAGGGACTAGCGGGGGTGGTTGGGACCCAGTACTTC. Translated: CSASKGLAGVVGTQYF.

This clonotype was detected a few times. CDR3 sequence (DNA): TGTGCCAGCAGTTTCGAGGGGATGGGCACAGATACGCAGTATTTT. Its protein is CASSFEGMGTDTQYF. The chain uses TRBV12-3 or TRBV12-4 and TRBJ2-3; possibly TRBD1 or TRBD2 for D (5 bases each). The CDR3 contains 15 residues. Trimming cost V 3 bases and J 1 base, with 11 bases left between them.

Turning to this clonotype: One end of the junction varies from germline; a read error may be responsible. As DNA, the CDR3 is TGTGCCAGCAGTGACTCGGCGGACGGGCAGTACTTC. This codes for CASSDSADGQYF. This sequence joins TRBV6-2 or TRBV6-3 and TRBJ2-7; no definite D call. CDR1 is MNHEY and CDR2 is SVGEGT in the germline V gene. This CDR3 is built from 12 residues.

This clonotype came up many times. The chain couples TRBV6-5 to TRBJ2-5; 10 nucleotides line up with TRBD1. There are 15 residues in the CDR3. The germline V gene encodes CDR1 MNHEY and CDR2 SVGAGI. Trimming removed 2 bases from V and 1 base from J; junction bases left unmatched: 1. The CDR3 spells CASSYGTGAQETQYF. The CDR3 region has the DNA TGTGCCAGCAGTTACGGGACAGGGGCCCAAGAGACCCAGTACTTC.

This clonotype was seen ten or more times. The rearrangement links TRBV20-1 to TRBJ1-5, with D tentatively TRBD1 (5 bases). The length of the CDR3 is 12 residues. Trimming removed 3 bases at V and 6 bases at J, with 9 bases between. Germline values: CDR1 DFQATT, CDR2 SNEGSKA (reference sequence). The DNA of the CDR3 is TGCAGTGCTAGGAATGGGGGTCAGCCCCAGCATTTT. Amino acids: CSARNGGQPQHF.